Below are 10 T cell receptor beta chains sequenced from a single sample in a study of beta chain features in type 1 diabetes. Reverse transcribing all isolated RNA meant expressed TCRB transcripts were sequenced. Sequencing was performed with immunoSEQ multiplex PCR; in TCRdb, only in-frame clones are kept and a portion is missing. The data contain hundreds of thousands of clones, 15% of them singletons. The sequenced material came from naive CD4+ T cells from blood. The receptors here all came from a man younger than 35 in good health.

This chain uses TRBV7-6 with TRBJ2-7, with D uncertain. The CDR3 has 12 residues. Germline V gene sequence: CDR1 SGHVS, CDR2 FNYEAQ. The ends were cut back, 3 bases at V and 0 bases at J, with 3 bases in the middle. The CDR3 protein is CASSLSSYEQYF. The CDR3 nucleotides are TGTGCCAGCAGCTTGAGCTCCTACGAGCAGTACTTC.

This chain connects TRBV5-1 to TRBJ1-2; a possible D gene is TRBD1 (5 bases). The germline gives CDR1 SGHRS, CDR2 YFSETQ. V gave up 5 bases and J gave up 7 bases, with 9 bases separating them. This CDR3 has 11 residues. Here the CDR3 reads CASRERGGYTF. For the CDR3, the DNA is TGCGCCAGCAGGGAGAGGGGTGGCTACACCTTC.

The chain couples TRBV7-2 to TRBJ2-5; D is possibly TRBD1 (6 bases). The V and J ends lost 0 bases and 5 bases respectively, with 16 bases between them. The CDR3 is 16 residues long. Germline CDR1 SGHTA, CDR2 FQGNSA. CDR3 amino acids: CASSLAWNKGVETQYF. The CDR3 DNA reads TGTGCCAGCAGCTTAGCGTGGAACAAGGGGGTCGAGACCCAGTACTTC. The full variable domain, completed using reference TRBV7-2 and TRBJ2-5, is GAGVSQSPSNKVTEKGKDVELRCDPISGHTALYWYRQSLGQGLEFLIYFQGNSAPDKSGLPSDRFSAERTGGSVSTLTIQRTQQEDSAVYLCASSLAWNKGVETQYFGPGTRLLVL.

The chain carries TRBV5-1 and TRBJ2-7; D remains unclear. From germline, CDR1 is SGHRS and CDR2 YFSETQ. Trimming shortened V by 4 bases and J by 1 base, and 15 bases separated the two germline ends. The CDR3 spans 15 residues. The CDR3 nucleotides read TGCGCCAGCAGCCACCCATCAACAAATTCCTACGAGCAGTACTTC. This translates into CASSHPSTNSYEQYF.

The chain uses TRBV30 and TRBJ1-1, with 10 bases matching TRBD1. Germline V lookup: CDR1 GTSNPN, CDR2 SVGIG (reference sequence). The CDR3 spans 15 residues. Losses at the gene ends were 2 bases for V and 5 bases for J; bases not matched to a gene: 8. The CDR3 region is CAWSPDRGLRTEAFF. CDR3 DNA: TGTGCCTGGAGTCCTGACAGGGGGCTAAGGACTGAAGCTTTCTTT. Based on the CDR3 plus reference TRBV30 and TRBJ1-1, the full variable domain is SQTIHQWPATLVQPVGSPLSLECTVEGTSNPNLYWYRQAAGRGLQLLFYSVGIGQISSEVPQNLSASRPQDRQFILSSKKLLLSDSGFYLCAWSPDRGLRTEAFFGQGTRLTVV.

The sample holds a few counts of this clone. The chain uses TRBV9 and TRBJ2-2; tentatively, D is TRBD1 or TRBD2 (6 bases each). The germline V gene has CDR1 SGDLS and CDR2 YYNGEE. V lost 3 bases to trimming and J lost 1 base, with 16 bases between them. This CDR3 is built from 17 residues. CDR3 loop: CASSAHLGGMNTGELFF. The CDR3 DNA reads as TGTGCCAGCAGCGCTCATCTAGGGGGGATGAACACCGGGGAGCTGTTTTTT.

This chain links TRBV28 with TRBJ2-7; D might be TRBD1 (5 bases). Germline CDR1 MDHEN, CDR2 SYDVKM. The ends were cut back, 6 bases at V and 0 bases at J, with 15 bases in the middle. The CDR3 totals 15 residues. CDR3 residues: CASSSTGRSSYEQYF. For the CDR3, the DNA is TGTGCCAGCAGCTCTACAGGCAGGAGCTCCTACGAGCAGTACTTC.

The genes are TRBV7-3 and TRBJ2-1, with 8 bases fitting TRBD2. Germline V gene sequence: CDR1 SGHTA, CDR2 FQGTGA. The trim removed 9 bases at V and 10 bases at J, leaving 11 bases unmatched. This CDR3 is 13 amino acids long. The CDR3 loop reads CASRMAGGVEQFF. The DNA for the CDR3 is TGTGCCAGTAGAATGGCGGGAGGTGTCGAGCAGTTCTTC.

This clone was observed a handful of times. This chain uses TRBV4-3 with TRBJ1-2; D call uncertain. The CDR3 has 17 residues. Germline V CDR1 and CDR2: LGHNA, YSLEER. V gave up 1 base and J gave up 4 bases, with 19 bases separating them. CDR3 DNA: TGCGCCAGCAGCCAAGGAAGTTCCAGGCGGCTAGGCTATGGCTACACCTTC. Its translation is CASSQGSSRRLGYGYTF.

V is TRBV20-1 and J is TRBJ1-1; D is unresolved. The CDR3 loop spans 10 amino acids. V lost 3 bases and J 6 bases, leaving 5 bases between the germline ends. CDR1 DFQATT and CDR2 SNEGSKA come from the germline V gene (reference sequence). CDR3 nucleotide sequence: TGCAGTGCTAGGAGGGCTGAAGCTTTCTTT. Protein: CSARRAEAFF.